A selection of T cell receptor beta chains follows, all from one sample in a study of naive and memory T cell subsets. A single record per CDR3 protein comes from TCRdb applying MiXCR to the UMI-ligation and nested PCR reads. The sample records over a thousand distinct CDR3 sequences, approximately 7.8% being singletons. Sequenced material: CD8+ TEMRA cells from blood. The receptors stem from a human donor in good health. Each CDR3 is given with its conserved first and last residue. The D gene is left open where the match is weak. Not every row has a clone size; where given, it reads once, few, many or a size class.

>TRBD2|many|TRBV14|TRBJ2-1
CASSQEETSGIGGSYNEQFF
TGTGCCAGCAGCCAAGAGGAGACTAGCGGGATCGGCGGCTCCTACAATGAGCAGTTCTTC
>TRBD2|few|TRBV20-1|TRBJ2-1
CSSSGRDYNEQFF
TGCAGTTCAAGCGGGAGGGACTACAATGAGCAGTTCTTC
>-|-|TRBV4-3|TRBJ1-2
CASSQDKGVDGYTF
TGCGCCAGCAGCCAAGATAAGGGGGTAGATGGCTACACCTTC
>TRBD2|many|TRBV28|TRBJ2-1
CASSLPGLAATSSYNEQFF
TGTGCCAGCAGTCTTCCGGGACTAGCGGCTACTAGCTCCTACAATGAGCAGTTCTTC
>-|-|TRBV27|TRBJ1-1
CASSDLGDTEAFF
TGTGCCAGCAGTGACTTGGGCGACACTGAAGCTTTCTTT
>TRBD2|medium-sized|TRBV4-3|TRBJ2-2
CASSQTSGRVTGELFF
TGCGCCAGCAGCCAGACTAGCGGGAGAGTCACCGGGGAGCTGTTTTTT
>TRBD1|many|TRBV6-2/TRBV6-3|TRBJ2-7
CASSYGTGAYEQYF
TGTGCCAGCAGTTACGGGACAGGGGCCTACGAGCAGTACTTC
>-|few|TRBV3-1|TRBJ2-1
CASSQGGAYNEQFF
TGTGCCAGCAGCCAGGGGGGAGCTTACAATGAGCAGTTCTTC
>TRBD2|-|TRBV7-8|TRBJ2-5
CASSKPRVAGGEETQYF
TGTGCCAGCAGCAAACCTCGGGTAGCGGGAGGTGAAGAGACCCAGTACTTC
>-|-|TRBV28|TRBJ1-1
CGSRTGFNTEAFF
TGTGGCAGCAGAACAGGGTTCAACACTGAAGCTTTCTTT
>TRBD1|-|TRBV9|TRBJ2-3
CASSVGQGVDTQYF
TGTGCCAGCAGCGTTGGACAGGGGGTAGATACGCAGTATTTT
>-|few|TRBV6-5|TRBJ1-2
CASSPGGSAYGYTF
TGTGCCAGCAGCCCAGGCGGGTCGGCCTATGGCTACACCTTC
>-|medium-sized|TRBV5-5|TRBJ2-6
CASSWTASSGANVLTF
TGTGCCAGCAGTTGGACAGCGAGCTCTGGGGCCAACGTCCTGACTTTC
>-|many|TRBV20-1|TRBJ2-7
CSAREIGDGFYEQYF
TGCAGTGCTAGAGAAATAGGAGACGGATTCTACGAGCAGTACTTC
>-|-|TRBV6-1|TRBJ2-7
CASSESRAYEQYF
TGTGCCAGCAGTGAATCCAGAGCCTACGAGCAGTACTTC
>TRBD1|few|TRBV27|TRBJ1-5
CASRQGASNQPQHF
TGTGCCAGCAGACAGGGGGCGAGCAATCAGCCCCAGCATTTT
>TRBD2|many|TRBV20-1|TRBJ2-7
CSARLAEYEQYF
TGCAGTGCTAGACTAGCGGAGTACGAGCAGTACTTC
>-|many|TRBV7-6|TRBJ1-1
CASSLAQDGNTEAFF
TGTGCCAGCAGCTTAGCCCAGGACGGGAACACTGAAGCTTTCTTT
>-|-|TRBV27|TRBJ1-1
CASSLLAGAEAFF
TGTGCCAGCAGTTTATTGGCAGGGGCCGAAGCTTTCTTT
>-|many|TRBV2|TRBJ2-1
CASPLDPRNHNEQFF
TGTGCCAGCCCGTTGGACCCGAGAAACCACAATGAGCAGTTCTTC
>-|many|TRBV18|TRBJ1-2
CASSPHERPENGYTF
TGTGCCAGCTCACCACACGAACGGCCGGAGAATGGCTACACCTTC
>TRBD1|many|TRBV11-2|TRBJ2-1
CASEQTQGAVGYNEQFF
TGTGCCAGCGAGCAGACCCAGGGGGCTGTGGGCTACAATGAGCAGTTCTTC
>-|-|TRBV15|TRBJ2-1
CATGQSSNEQFF
TGTGCCACCGGACAGTCCAGCAATGAGCAGTTCTTC
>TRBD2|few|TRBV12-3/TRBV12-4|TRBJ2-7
CASTQSGTAYEQYF
TGTGCCAGCACCCAGAGCGGGACCGCCTACGAGCAGTACTTC
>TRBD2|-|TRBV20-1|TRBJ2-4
CSARDPSGRSGAKNIQYF
TGCAGTGCTAGAGATCCTAGCGGGAGGTCCGGGGCCAAAAACATTCAGTACTTC
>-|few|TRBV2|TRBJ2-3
CASSEGGGLTDTQYF
TGTGCCAGCAGTGAAGGAGGCGGACTCACAGATACGCAGTATTTT
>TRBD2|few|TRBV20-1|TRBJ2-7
CSARDSKGVAGVVYEQYF
TGCAGTGCTAGAGACTCGAAAGGGGTAGCGGGAGTAGTATACGAGCAGTACTTC
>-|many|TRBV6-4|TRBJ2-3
CASSDRATDTQYF
TGTGCCAGCAGTGACAGGGCCACAGATACGCAGTATTTT
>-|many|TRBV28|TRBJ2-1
CASSPIFGPEYNEQFF
TGTGCCAGCAGTCCGATATTCGGACCGGAATACAATGAGCAGTTCTTC
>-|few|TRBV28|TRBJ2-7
CASRPGHSYEQYF
TGTGCCAGCCGCCCGGGACACAGCTACGAGCAGTACTTC
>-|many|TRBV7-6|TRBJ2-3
CASSPPPDTQYF
TGTGCCAGCAGCCCGCCCCCAGATACGCAGTATTTT
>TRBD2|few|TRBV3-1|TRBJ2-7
CASSQEDAGVYEQYF
TGTGCCAGCAGCCAAGAGGATGCGGGAGTCTACGAGCAGTACTTC
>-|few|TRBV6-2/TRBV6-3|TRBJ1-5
CASSFTPNQPQHF
TGTGCCAGCAGCTTCACACCGAATCAGCCCCAGCATTTT